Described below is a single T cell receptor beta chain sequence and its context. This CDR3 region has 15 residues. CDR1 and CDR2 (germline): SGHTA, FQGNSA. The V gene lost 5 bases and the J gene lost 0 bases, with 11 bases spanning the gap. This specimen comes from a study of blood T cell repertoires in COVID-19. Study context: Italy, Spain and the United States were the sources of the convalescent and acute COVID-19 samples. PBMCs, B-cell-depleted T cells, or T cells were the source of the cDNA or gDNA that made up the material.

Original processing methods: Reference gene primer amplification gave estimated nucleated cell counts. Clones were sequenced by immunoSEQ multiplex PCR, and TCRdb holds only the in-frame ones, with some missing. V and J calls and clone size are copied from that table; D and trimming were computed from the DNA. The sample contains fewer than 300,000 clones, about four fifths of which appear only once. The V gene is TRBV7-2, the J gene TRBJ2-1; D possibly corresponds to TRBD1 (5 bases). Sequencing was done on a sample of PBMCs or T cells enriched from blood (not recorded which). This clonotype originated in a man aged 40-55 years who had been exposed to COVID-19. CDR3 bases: TGTGCCAGCAGCCCACGGACAAGCTCCTACAATGAGCAGTTCTTC. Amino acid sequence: CASSPRTSSYNEQFF. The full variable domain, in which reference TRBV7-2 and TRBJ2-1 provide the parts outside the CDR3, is GAGVSQSPSNKVTEKGKDVELRCDPISGHTALYWYRQSLGQGLEFLIYFQGNSAPDKSGLPSDRFSAERTGGSVSTLTIQRTQQEDSAVYLCASSPRTSSYNEQFFGPGTRLTVL.